This T cell receptor (beta chain) was sequenced for a study of PD-L1 blockade in urothelial cancer. Study outcomes and limitations: Tumor-associated blood clones were expanded more by durable-benefit patients at 3 weeks.

Time point denoted: pretreatment peripheral blood. Metastatic or locally advanced urothelial carcinoma was present in the patients. Assay: immunoSEQ multiplex PCR; the TCRdb copy retains only in-frame clones and omits some. The table has some 120,000 clones, approximately 88% seen once; the top ten hold roughly 2.9%. The CDR3 is made up of 13 amino acids. Points on this clone: The antigen is not known.

This TCR derives from a man between 45 and 60 years old with urothelial cancer. The input for sequencing was PBMCs, taken around atezolizumab (anti-PD-L1) treatment. The rearrangement joins TRBV7-5 to TRBJ1-2; no DNA check was done on the table's D call, TRBD1. TRBV7-5 corresponds to a pseudogene. DNA for the CDR3: TGTGCCAGAAGCTTATCAGGGGGCTGTGGCTACACCTTC. Its translation is CARSLSGGCGYTF.